This T cell receptor (beta chain) was documented in a study of cytomegalovirus exposure and HLA in healthy donors. Study conclusions and caveats: Many donors shared some public TCRs, even though most TCR sequences were rare.

Of note for this clone: What it recognizes is unknown.

Germline V gives CDR1 MNHNY, CDR2 SVGAGI (reference sequence). The V segment lost 7 bases and the J segment 8 bases; nucleotides outside the gene matches: 4. This CDR3 spans 12 amino acids. Produced via immunoSEQ multiplex PCR; TCRdb's table is partial and in-frame only. The table has just over 20,000 clones, under 98% seen once. The receptor was isolated from a young man in good health and CMV-seropositive. The chain has TRBV6-6 and TRBJ2-2; 7 positions match TRBD2. The material sequenced was PBMCs. This CDR3 is CASKRDTGELFF. In DNA, the CDR3 is TGTGCCAGCAAGCGGGATACAGGGGAGCTGTTTTTT.